The 27 T cell receptor beta chains presented below share a single source sample, sequenced in a study of T-cell memory formation after mild COVID-19. One entry per CDR3 protein results from TCRdb running MiXCR on the 5' RACE reads. The sample lists under 300,000 distinct CDR3 sequences; under 8.5% were seen once. What was sequenced was PBMCs or a T cell subset sorted from them (not recorded which). Receptor source: a man between 18 and 29 years old who had mild COVID-19 (a few samples of this study predate the infection). Cell type and time point are not known.

The CDR3 nucleotides read TGTGCCAGCAGCACCTCCGAGCGTTACGAGCAGTACTTC. The encoded protein is CASSTSERYEQYF. V is TRBV3-1 and J is TRBJ2-7; D is unresolved. This CDR3 contains 13 residues. CDR1 is LGHDT and CDR2 is YNNKEL in the germline V gene (reference sequence). With 5 bases removed from V and 4 bases from J, the gap between germline ends came to 12 bases.

This clonotype was seen more than once but under ten times. The chain recombines TRBV5-1 with TRBJ2-5; tentative D call: TRBD1 (5 bases). Germline V gives CDR1 SGHRS, CDR2 YFSETQ. The CDR3 covers 14 residues. Trimming shortened V by 0 bases and J by 4 bases, and 10 bases separated the two germline ends. The CDR3 reads CASSLDRPRETQYF. Written as DNA, the CDR3 is TGCGCCAGCAGCTTGGACAGGCCTCGAGAGACCCAGTACTTC.

The chain couples TRBV19 to TRBJ1-1; no definite D call. The CDR3 contains 14 residues. Trimming left V 3 bases short and J 0 bases short, with 8 bases between. Germline assignment: CDR1 LNHDA and CDR2 SQIVND (reference sequence). The CDR3 nucleotides read TGTGCCAGTAGTATTGGTGGGGTGAACACTGAAGCTTTCTTT. Its translation: CASSIGGVNTEAFF.

V gene TRBV12-5 combines with J gene TRBJ2-5; D unclear. V lost 2 bases to trimming and J lost 5 bases, with 6 bases between them. CDR3 length equals 12 residues. Germline values: CDR1 LGHNT, CDR2 FRNRAP. The CDR3 DNA reads as TGTGCTAGTGGTTTGAGCCCGGAGACCCAGTACTTC. Residues: CASGLSPETQYF.

This clonotype was seen more than once but under ten times. V usage is TRBV28 and J usage is TRBJ1-3, with D uncertain. The V end was cut by 6 bases, the J end by 4 bases, with 10 bases between. Germline CDR1 MDHEN, CDR2 SYDVKM. The length of the CDR3 is 13 residues. The CDR3 nucleotides are TGTGCCAGCAGAGCCCCCCGGGGAAACACCATATATTTT. The encoded protein is CASRAPRGNTIYF.

The chain recombines TRBV20-1 with TRBJ2-3; no firm D call. V was cut by 5 bases and J by 4 bases, with 7 bases left in between. This CDR3 spans 11 amino acids. Per the germline V gene, CDR1 is DFQATT and CDR2 is SNEGSKA (reference sequence). The CDR3 loop reads CSARWADTQYF. The CDR3 DNA reads TGCAGTGCTCGCTGGGCAGATACGCAGTATTTT.

This clonotype was found a few times. The rearrangement links TRBV24-1 to TRBJ2-1, with a weak D call TRBD1 (8 bases). The V gene's germline CDR1 is KGHDR and CDR2 SFDVKD. The length of the CDR3 is 16 residues. The ends were cut back, 3 bases at V and 4 bases at J, with 15 bases in the middle. CDR3: CATSDPDRGGYNEQFF. The DNA for the CDR3 is TGTGCCACCAGTGATCCCGACAGGGGAGGGTACAATGAGCAGTTCTTC.

The chain joins TRBV12-3 or TRBV12-4 to TRBJ2-7, with 7 bases aligning to TRBD1. This CDR3 comprises 14 residues. Trimming cost V 8 bases and J 2 bases; bases outside gene matches: 9. The CDR3 DNA sequence: TGTGCCAGCGGAAATGACAGGGCACCCTACGAGCAGTACTTC. The encoded protein is CASGNDRAPYEQYF.

The chain combines TRBV9 with TRBJ2-5; D gene uncertain. Germline values: CDR1 SGDLS, CDR2 YYNGEE. The CDR3 totals 13 residues. Trimming shortened V by 4 bases and J by 5 bases, and 12 bases separated the two germline ends. CDR3 in amino acids: CASSPARLETQYF. In nucleotides, the CDR3 is TGTGCCAGCAGCCCCGCACGGCTCGAGACCCAGTACTTC.

This clonotype showed up just a few times. The chain joins TRBV5-6 to TRBJ1-6; D gene unclear. CDR3 size: 14 residues. Germline values: CDR1 SGHDT, CDR2 YYEEEE. Trimming removed 2 bases from V and 4 bases from J, with 7 bases in between. CDR3 in amino acids: CASSFPGYNSPLHF. The CDR3 region has the DNA TGTGCCAGCAGCTTTCCGGGGTATAATTCACCCCTCCACTTT.

The chain carries TRBV4-1 and TRBJ1-2; D remains ambiguous. The CDR3 contains 16 residues. Trimming left V 0 bases short and J 4 bases short, with 15 bases between. The germline gives CDR1 MGHRA, CDR2 YSYEKL. The CDR3 sequence is CASSQDLPDETYGYTF. DNA of the CDR3: TGCGCCAGCAGCCAAGATCTACCAGACGAGACCTATGGCTACACCTTC.

This clonotype appeared many times. The rearrangement uses TRBV10-3 and TRBJ2-7; the D gene could be TRBD1 or TRBD2 (5 bases each). Germline loops: CDR1 ENHRY, CDR2 SYGVKD. The CDR3 has 15 residues. Trimming removed 8 bases at V and 0 bases at J, with 17 bases between. Here the CDR3 reads CAISPGPRNSYEQYV. In DNA form, the CDR3 reads TGTGCCATCTCCCCGGGACCCCGAAACTCCTACGAGCAGTACGTC.

This clonotype showed up just a few times. The rearrangement joins TRBV9 to TRBJ1-1, with 8 nucleotides matching TRBD1. The germline CDR1 and CDR2 sequences are SGDLS and YYNGEE. Trimming at V came to 5 bases and at J to 12 bases, leaving 6 bases not matched to a gene. The CDR3 runs 11 residues. CDR3 sequence (DNA): TGTGCCAGCAGAGATTACAGGGGGTCTTTCTTT. This gives the protein CASRDYRGSFF. Together with reference TRBV9 and TRBJ1-1, the CDR3 gives the full variable domain: DSGVTQTPKHLITATGQRVTLRCSPRSGDLSVYWYQQSLDQGLQFLIQYYNGEERAKGNILERFSAQQFPDLHSELNLSSLELGDSALYFCASRDYRGSFFGQGTRLTVV.

In this sample, this clonotype turned up many times. J is TRBJ2-7 and V is TRBV5-6; D possibly matches TRBD1 or TRBD2 (5 bases each). V dropped 3 bases and J dropped 5 bases, with 15 bases sitting between them. Germline-derived CDR1 and CDR2 are SGHDT and YYEEEE. The CDR3 loop spans 14 amino acids. The CDR3: CASSSLQGVDEQYV. The CDR3 nucleotides are TGTGCCAGCAGCTCTCTTCAGGGAGTAGACGAGCAGTACGTC.

This clonotype was observed a handful of times. At one boundary the junction diverges from the germline segment, which might be a read error. The chain joins TRBV11-2 to TRBJ2-1; D remains unclear. The CDR3 has 13 residues. The V gene's germline CDR1 is SGHAT and CDR2 FQNNGV. The DNA of the CDR3 is TGTGCCAGCAGTTTAGGCGGTTCGACAGAGCAGTTCTTC. Amino acids: CASSLGGSTEQFF.

The chain links TRBV21-1 to TRBJ2-6. TRBV21-1 is noted as a pseudogene. This CDR3 contains 17 residues. In nucleotides, the CDR3 is TGTGCCAGCCCACTCGTTGACAGACGGTCTGGGGCCAACGTCCTGACTTTC. It encodes CASPLVDRRSGANVLTF.

This clonotype was counted between two and nine times. The chain is built from TRBV7-9 and TRBJ2-5; 7 bases fit TRBD2. The V gene's germline CDR1 is SEHNR and CDR2 FQNEAQ (reference sequence). The junction had 11 bases not matched to a gene; V was cut back by 6 bases and J by 4 bases. CDR3 size: 15 residues. Here the CDR3 reads CASSRGRAVRETQYF. CDR3 DNA sequence: TGTGCCAGCAGTCGTGGGAGGGCGGTCCGAGAGACCCAGTACTTC. Filled out from reference TRBV7-9 and TRBJ2-5, the complete variable domain reads DTGVSQNPRHKITKRGQNVTFRCDPISEHNRLYWYRQTLGQGPEFLTYFQNEAQLEKSRLLSDRFSAERPKGSFSTLEIQRTEQGDSAMYLCASSRGRAVRETQYFGPGTRLLVL.

This clonotype has a count of ten or more. The chain carries TRBV5-1 and TRBJ2-3; 8 bases fit TRBD2. CDR3 length equals 16 residues. The germline CDR1 and CDR2 sequences are SGHRS and YFSETQ. V dropped 0 bases and J dropped 2; count of bases not matched to a gene: 5. The CDR3 DNA is TGCGCCAGCAGCTTGGCCGGACTAGCTAACACAGATACGCAGTATTTT. It specifies CASSLAGLANTDTQYF.

This clonotype was observed a handful of times. The chain employs TRBV29-1 and TRBJ2-4; possibly TRBD2 for D (7 bases). Germline-derived CDR1 and CDR2 are SQVTM and ANQGSEA. V gave up 7 bases and J gave up 7 bases, with 23 bases separating them. This CDR3 comprises 15 residues. CDR3 in amino acids: CSASGGGAFVNIQYF. For the CDR3, the DNA is TGCAGCGCCTCGGGTGGGGGGGCTTTCGTGAACATTCAGTACTTC.

This clonotype was picked up a small number of times. The rearrangement joins TRBV6-2 or TRBV6-3 to TRBJ2-7; 7 bases match TRBD1. The CDR3 is 15 residues long. Germline V gene data show CDR1 as MNHEY and CDR2 as SVGEGT. V was clipped by 2 bases and J by 2 bases; unmatched bases: 6. CDR3 region: CASSYGQGVTYEQYF. The DNA for the CDR3 is TGTGCCAGCAGTTACGGGCAGGGGGTCACCTACGAGCAGTACTTC.

The rearrangement links TRBV5-1 to TRBJ1-4, with D possibly TRBD1 on 5 matching bases. The CDR3 runs 15 residues. V gave up 1 base and J gave up 7 bases, with 14 bases separating them. Germline V gene lookup returns CDR1 SGHRS and CDR2 YFSETQ. For the CDR3, the DNA is TGCGCCAGCAGCTTGCAGGGACTTGGGGGTGAAAAACTGTTTTTT. Its translation is CASSLQGLGGEKLFF.

This clonotype was observed many times. The chain recombines TRBV4-3 with TRBJ2-7; 10 positions match TRBD1. The junction had 12 bases not matched to a gene; V was cut back by 4 bases and J by 3 bases. There are 17 residues in the CDR3. CDR1 and CDR2 (germline): LGHNA, YSLEER. In nucleotides, the CDR3 is TGCGCCAGCAGCCTCGCTCGAGGACAGGGGGGACGCTACGAGCAGTACGTC. This sequence encodes CASSLARGQGGRYEQYV.

The chain employs TRBV5-1 and TRBJ2-1, with D perhaps being TRBD1 or TRBD2 (7 bases each). Per germline, CDR1 SGHRS and CDR2 YFSETQ. Trimming shortened V by 4 bases and J by 9 bases, and 11 bases separated the two germline ends. This CDR3 comprises 12 residues. The CDR3 loop reads CASSTRGGEQFF. In nucleotides, the CDR3 is TGCGCCAGCAGCACCAGGGGGGGTGAGCAGTTCTTC.

This clonotype was counted a few times. The rearrangement links TRBV12-5 to TRBJ1-1; possible D gene TRBD1, 6 bases. Trimming left V 5 bases short and J 6 bases short, with 19 bases between. Germline V CDR1 and CDR2: LGHNT, FRNRAP. CDR3 size: 15 residues. In DNA form, the CDR3 reads TGTGCTAGTGGTCCTGGACAGTCCCTTCGGGCTGAAGCTTTCTTT. This translates into CASGPGQSLRAEAFF.

The genes are TRBV29-1 and TRBJ2-1; 7 positions match TRBD1. The CDR3 covers 13 residues. Per the germline V gene, CDR1 is SQVTM and CDR2 is ANQGSEA. The J segment lost 6 bases and the V segment lost 5 bases, leaving 7 bases of the junction unmatched. CDR3 in amino acids: CSVQGVVGNEQFF. The CDR3 DNA sequence: TGCAGCGTTCAGGGGGTGGTGGGCAATGAGCAGTTCTTC.

This clonotype was counted only a few times. The chain has TRBV9 and TRBJ2-3, with 7 bases fitting TRBD2. The CDR3 sequence is 14 residues long. The junction had 2 bases not matched to a gene; V was cut back by 0 bases and J by 4 bases. Germline CDR1 SGDLS, CDR2 YYNGEE. The CDR3: CASSVEAGADTQYF. Written as DNA, the CDR3 is TGTGCCAGCAGCGTAGAGGCGGGGGCAGATACGCAGTATTTT.

This clonotype has a count of ten or more. The CDR3: CASSLVGGASYNEQFF. The CDR3 DNA follows: TGTGCCAGCAGCTTAGTCGGGGGGGCGTCCTACAATGAGCAGTTCTTC. The gene calls are TRBV7-2 and TRBJ2-1, with TRBD2 matching 8 bases. V dropped 1 base and J dropped 1; count of bases not matched to a gene: 3. The CDR3 has 16 amino acids. Germline V gene sequence: CDR1 SGHTA, CDR2 FQGNSA.